These T cell receptor beta chains were read from a single sample in a study of blood T cells in healthy people across ages. MiXCR, applied by TCRdb to the 5' RACE reads, yields one record per CDR3 protein. Among hundreds of thousands of distinct CDR3 sequences listed, about a third were seen once. Sample: blood. These receptors were obtained from a woman over 75 in good health. Both conserved end residues are part of each CDR3. Each record gives: CDR3 DNA, CDR3 protein, J gene, D gene, V gene, clone size. A D gene is named only where the DNA matches it firmly. Only some rows state a clone size, as once, few, many or a class for expanded clones.

TGTGCCAGTAGTACACCATCGATGGGCACCTACGAGCAGTACTTC CASSTPSMGTYEQYF TRBJ2-7 . TRBV19 many
TGCGCCAGCAGCTTGCAAACAGGATCTAAACATACCAAAAACATTCAGTACTTC CASSLQTGSKHTKNIQYF TRBJ2-4 . TRBV5-1 once
TGTGCCAGCAGCCTAAGCGCCGGGACATCGACCTACGAGCAGTACTTC CASSLSAGTSTYEQYF TRBJ2-7 . TRBV11-2 .
TGCGCCAGCAGCCAAGGCCGGACAGGGAGGGGTGAAAAACTGTTTTTT CASSQGRTGRGEKLFF TRBJ1-4 TRBD1 TRBV4-3 many
TGTGCCAGCAGCCGTCAAGGGGGGGCGCGGTACACAGATACGCAGTATTTT CASSRQGGARYTDTQYF TRBJ2-3 . TRBV7-9 .
TGTGCCAGCAGTATACAGGTGGGCGCTGAAGCTTTCTTT CASSIQVGAEAFF TRBJ1-1 . TRBV28 few
TGTGCCAGCAGCTTAGTGGTCAGCCTAGGGGAGACCCAGTACTTC CASSLVVSLGETQYF TRBJ2-5 . TRBV7-2 many
TGTGCCAGCAGCTTAAGGGCAAATCAGCCCCAGCATTTT CASSLRANQPQHF TRBJ1-5 . TRBV7-3 many
TGTGCCAGCAGCTTAGGAAAATGGACTGAAGCTTTCTTT CASSLGKWTEAFF TRBJ1-1 . TRBV6-5 many
TGTGCCAGCACCCCGGGAGGGGAGGGAACCCAGTACTTC CASTPGGEGTQYF TRBJ2-5 TRBD2 TRBV7-2 .
TGCAGCGCCAGATATGTAGAAGCGACAGATACGCAGTATTTT CSARYVEATDTQYF TRBJ2-3 . TRBV20-1 .
TGCAGTGCGACCCAGGGAGCTAACTATGGCTACACCTTC CSATQGANYGYTF TRBJ1-2 . TRBV20-1 many
TGCAGCGTTGCGGGGACCCGCTACGAGCAGTACTTC CSVAGTRYEQYF TRBJ2-7 . TRBV29-1 many
TGCAGTGCTACCCGGACGGTCAATCAGCCCCAGCATTTT CSATRTVNQPQHF TRBJ1-5 . TRBV20-1 many
TGCAGCGTTGACCCCCCCAATCGAGGAACCACAGATACGCAGTATTTT CSVDPPNRGTTDTQYF TRBJ2-3 . TRBV29-1 many
TGTGCCAGCCGCCTGGGACAGGCGGGTGAAAAACTGTTTTTT CASRLGQAGEKLFF TRBJ1-4 TRBD1 TRBV7-2 few
TGTGCCAGTACCGTGACGGGCAGCAATCAGCCCCAGCATTTT CASTVTGSNQPQHF TRBJ1-5 . TRBV5-5 many
TGTGCCAGCAGGAGGGCGGGGGGGCTTTCGAATGAGCAGTTCTTC CASRRAGGLSNEQFF TRBJ2-1 TRBD2 TRBV6-2/TRBV6-3 many
TGCGCCAGCAGCTTGGGCCCGGGGCCCGCAGGAAATGAGCAGTTCTTC CASSLGPGPAGNEQFF TRBJ2-1 . TRBV5-1 many
TGTGCCAGCAGTTCATTGTATGATTCACCCCTCCACTTT CASSSLYDSPLHF TRBJ1-6 . TRBV12-3/TRBV12-4 many
TGTGCCAGCAGCCCCAGGACGGGGAAACAAGAGACCCAGTACTTC CASSPRTGKQETQYF TRBJ2-5 . TRBV7-2 .
TGTGCCAGCAGTTACGACACAGGCGGGGGAGATACGCAGTATTTT CASSYDTGGGDTQYF TRBJ2-3 TRBD2 TRBV6-5 .
TGTGCCAGCAGCACGACAGGGGCGGTTAATGAAAAACTGTTTTTT CASSTTGAVNEKLFF TRBJ1-4 TRBD1 TRBV11-1 few
TGTGCCAGCAGCTTGAAGGGACGTGGCTACACCTTC CASSLKGRGYTF TRBJ1-2 . TRBV7-9 .
TGTGCCAGCAGCCAAGAAACGACGTCCACGTGGATCTACAATGAGCAGTTCTTC CASSQETTSTWIYNEQFF TRBJ2-1 . TRBV4-2 .
TGTGCCAGCAGCCCCTCCTGGGGCGGGAATGAGCAGTTCTTC CASSPSWGGNEQFF TRBJ2-1 . TRBV11-2 many
TGTGCCAGCAGCTTGGCGGGCGGAGCTTTCTTT CASSLAGGAFF TRBJ1-1 . TRBV5-8 many
TGTGCCAGCCATCCGCCGGGGAACATGAACACTGAAGCTTTCTTT CASHPPGNMNTEAFF TRBJ1-1 . TRBV6-1 many
TGTGCCAGCAGCAGGACTAGTTCTTTGGGTACCGGTACGCAGTATTTT CASSRTSSLGTGTQYF TRBJ2-3 TRBD2 TRBV2 once
TGTGCCAGCAGCTTAATGGCGGGGACCTCCAATGAGCAGTTCTTC CASSLMAGTSNEQFF TRBJ2-1 . TRBV7-2 many
TGTGCCAGCAGCCACCGAGCGGGGGGGCCGAACACCGGGGAGCTGTTTTTT CASSHRAGGPNTGELFF TRBJ2-2 TRBD2 TRBV11-2 .
TGCAGTGCTAGGGGGGGGTTCCAAGAGACCCAGTACTTC CSARGGFQETQYF TRBJ2-5 TRBD2 TRBV20-1 many